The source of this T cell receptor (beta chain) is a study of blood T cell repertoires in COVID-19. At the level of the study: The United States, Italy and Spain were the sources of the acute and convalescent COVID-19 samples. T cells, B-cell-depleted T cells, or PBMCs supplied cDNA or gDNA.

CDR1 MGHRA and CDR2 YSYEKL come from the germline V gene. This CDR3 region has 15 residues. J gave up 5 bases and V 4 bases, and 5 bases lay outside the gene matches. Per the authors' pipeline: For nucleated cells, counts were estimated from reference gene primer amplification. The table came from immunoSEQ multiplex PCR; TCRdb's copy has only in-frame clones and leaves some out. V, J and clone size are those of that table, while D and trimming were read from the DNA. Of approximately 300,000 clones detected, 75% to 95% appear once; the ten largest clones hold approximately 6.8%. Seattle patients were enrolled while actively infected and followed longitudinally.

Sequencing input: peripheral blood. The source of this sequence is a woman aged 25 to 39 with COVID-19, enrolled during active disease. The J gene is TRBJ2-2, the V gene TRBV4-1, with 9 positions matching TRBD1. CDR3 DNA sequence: TGCGCCAGCAGCCGCGCCGGGACAGGGACCGGGGAGCTGTTTTTT. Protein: CASSRAGTGTGELFF.